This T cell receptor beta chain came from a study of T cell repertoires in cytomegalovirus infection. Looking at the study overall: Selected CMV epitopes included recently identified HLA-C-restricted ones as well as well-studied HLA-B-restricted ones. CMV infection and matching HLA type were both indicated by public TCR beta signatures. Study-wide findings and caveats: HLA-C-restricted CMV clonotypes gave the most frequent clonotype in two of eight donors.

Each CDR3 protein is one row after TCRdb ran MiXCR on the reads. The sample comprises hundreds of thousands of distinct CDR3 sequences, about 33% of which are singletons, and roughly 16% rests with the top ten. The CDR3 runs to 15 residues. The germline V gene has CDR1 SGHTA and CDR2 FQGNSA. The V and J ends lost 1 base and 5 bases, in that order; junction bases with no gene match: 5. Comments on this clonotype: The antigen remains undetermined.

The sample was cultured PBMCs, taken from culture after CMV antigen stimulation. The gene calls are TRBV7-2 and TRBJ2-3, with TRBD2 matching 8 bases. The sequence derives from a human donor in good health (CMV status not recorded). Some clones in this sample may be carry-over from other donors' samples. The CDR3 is CASSLGGTSLDTQYF. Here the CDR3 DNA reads TGTGCCAGCAGCTTAGGTGGGACTAGTCTAGATACGCAGTATTTT.